This TCR beta chain was profiled in a study of Graves' ophthalmopathy and Graves' hyperthyroidism. Investigators amplified TCR beta CDR3 regions from RNA transcripts. A first-round RT-PCR used HTBI primers, followed by a second-round multiplex PCR. TCRdb recomputed calls from the multiplex PCR reads with MiXCR, one row per CDR3 protein. The sample lists approximately 1.2 million distinct CDR3 sequences, 35% to 40% occurring once. At least ten counts were recorded for this clonotype. Its antigen is unknown. Clinical symptoms, serum thyroxine, TRAb, thyroid ultrasound and orbital computed tomography formed the basis of diagnosis. The length of the CDR3 is 14 residues. Per germline, CDR1 SGHDN and CDR2 FVKESK. V lost 0 bases, J lost 3 bases, and 9 bases lay in between. Whole-study results and caveats: Ophthalmopathy versus stable hyperthyroidism: 13-signature model gave roughly 88% sensitivity, 81.08% specificity.

The TCR sequence derives from an adult man with Graves' hyperthyroidism. The genes are TRBV14 and TRBJ2-7; D is possibly TRBD2 (6 bases). The sample was peripheral blood or thyroid tissue (not recorded which). CDR3 nucleotides: TGTGCCAGCAGCCAAGATGGGGGGATCTACGAGCAGTACTTC. This gives the protein CASSQDGGIYEQYF.